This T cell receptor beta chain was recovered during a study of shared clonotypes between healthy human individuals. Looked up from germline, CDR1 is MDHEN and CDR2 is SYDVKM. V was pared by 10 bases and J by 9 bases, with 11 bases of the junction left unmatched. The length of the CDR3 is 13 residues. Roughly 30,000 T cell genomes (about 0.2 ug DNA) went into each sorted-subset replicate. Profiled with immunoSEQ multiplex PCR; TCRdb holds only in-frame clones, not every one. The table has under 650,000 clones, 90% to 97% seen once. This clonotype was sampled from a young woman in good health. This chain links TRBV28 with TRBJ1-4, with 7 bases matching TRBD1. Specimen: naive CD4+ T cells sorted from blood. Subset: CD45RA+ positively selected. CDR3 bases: TGTGCCACCCAGACAGGGACGATGAAAAAACTGTTTTTT. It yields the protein CATQTGTMKKLFF.